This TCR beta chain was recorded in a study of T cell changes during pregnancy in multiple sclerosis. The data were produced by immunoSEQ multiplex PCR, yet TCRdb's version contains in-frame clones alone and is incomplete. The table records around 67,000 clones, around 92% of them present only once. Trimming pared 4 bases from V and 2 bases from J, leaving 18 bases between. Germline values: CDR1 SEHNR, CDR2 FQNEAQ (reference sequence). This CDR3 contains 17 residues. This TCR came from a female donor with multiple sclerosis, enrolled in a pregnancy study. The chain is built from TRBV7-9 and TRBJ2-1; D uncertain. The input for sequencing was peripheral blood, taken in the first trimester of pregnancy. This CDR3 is CASSSNRGGETYNEQFF. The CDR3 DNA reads TGTGCCAGCAGCTCCAACCGAGGTGGCGAGACCTACAATGAGCAGTTCTTC.